These 8 T cell receptor beta chains were all obtained from the same sample, sequenced in a study of radiation and T cells in renal cell carcinoma. Stated treatment: treatment-naive control, cytoreductive nephrectomy. The data were produced by immunoSEQ multiplex PCR, yet TCRdb's version contains in-frame clones alone and is incomplete. The sample lists around 15,000 clones; approximately 58% were seen once. The material sequenced was tumor tissue, taken from a patient whose treatment was nephrectomy without radiotherapy. These receptors originate from a man aged 35 to 55 with renal cell carcinoma.

This rearrangement joins TRBV15 to TRBJ1-5; D is ambiguous. V lost 0 bases and J lost 0, with 9 bases in between. The germline CDR1 and CDR2 sequences are LNHNV and YYDKDF (reference sequence). The CDR3 length is 16 residues. The DNA for the CDR3 is TGTGCCACCAGCAGAGATGAAGCTTATAGCAATCAGCCCCAGCATTTT. It yields the protein CATSRDEAYSNQPQHF.

By frequency in the sample, this clone is medium-sized. The chain is built from TRBV15 and TRBJ2-2; D is unresolved. Trimming left V 0 bases short and J 0 bases short, with 8 bases between. This CDR3 has 16 residues. Germline CDR1 is LNHNV and CDR2 is YYDKDF (reference sequence). CDR3 amino acids: CATSRDRPPNTGELFF. In DNA form, the CDR3 reads TGTGCCACCAGCAGAGATCGGCCACCGAACACCGGGGAGCTGTTTTTT. The complete variable domain, with remaining parts taken from reference TRBV15 and TRBJ2-2, reads DAMVIQNPRYQVTQFGKPVTLSCSQTLNHNVMYWYQQKSSQAPKLLFHYYDKDFNNEADTPDNFQSRRPNTSFCFLDIRSPGLGDTAMYLCATSRDRPPNTGELFFGEGSRLTVL.

On this clone itself: The same CDR3 can be traced to other DNA sequences in this sample. This sequence joins TRBV5-1 and TRBJ2-1; 7 bases map to TRBD2. With V trimmed by 3 bases and J by 4 bases, 4 bases remained unmatched. Germline loops: CDR1 SGHRS, CDR2 YFSETQ. This CDR3 spans 14 amino acids. CDR3 bases: TGCGCCAGCAGCTCGAGCGGGGCGTACAATGAGCAGTTCTTC. This codes for CASSSSGAYNEQFF.

The genes are TRBV2 and TRBJ1-5, with unresolved D. Germline values: CDR1 SNHLY, CDR2 FYNNEI. This CDR3 comprises 15 residues. V was clipped by 0 bases and J by 0 bases, with 6 bases between them. The CDR3 region is CASSEAHRSNQPQHF. CDR3 nucleotide sequence: TGTGCCAGCAGTGAAGCGCACCGTAGCAATCAGCCCCAGCATTTT.

This clone was picked up a small number of times. The chain joins TRBV25-1 to TRBJ1-2; TRBD1 might be the D (6 bases). The length of the CDR3 is 13 residues. Germline V gene lookup returns CDR1 MGHDK and CDR2 SYGVNS. Trimming cost V 5 bases and J 8 bases, with 15 bases left between them. As DNA, the CDR3 is TGTGCCAGCAGTACCCTTACAGGGCCAGGCTACACCTTC. Protein sequence: CASSTLTGPGYTF.

The rearrangement links TRBV4-3 to TRBJ1-6, with 10 positions matching TRBD1. The CDR3 consists of 14 residues. Looked up from germline, CDR1 is LGHNA and CDR2 is YSLEER. V shed 1 base, J shed 9 bases, and the junction held 0 bases outside the gene matches. CDR3 nucleotide sequence: TGCGCCAGCAGCCAAGGGACAGGGGGTTCACCCCTCCACTTT. Protein sequence: CASSQGTGGSPLHF.

DNA for the CDR3: TGTGCCAGCAGCTTTTGGCAGGGGGCCGCCGGCTACACCTTC. Translating it yields CASSFWQGAAGYTF. The gene calls are TRBV4-2 and TRBJ1-2; TRBD1 aligns across 8 bases. The CDR3 is made up of 14 amino acids. V shed 5 bases and J 8 bases; nucleotides not matched to a gene: 10. The germline gives CDR1 LGHNA, CDR2 YNFKEQ.

The genes are TRBV10-1 and TRBJ2-1; D may be TRBD2 (7 bases). Per the germline V gene, CDR1 is WNHNN and CDR2 is SYGVQD (reference sequence). This CDR3 region has 13 residues. Trimming removed 6 bases at V and 6 bases at J, with 12 bases between. The CDR3 here is CASREGGFNEQFF. CDR3 coding DNA: TGCGCCAGCAGGGAGGGGGGGTTCAATGAGCAGTTCTTC.